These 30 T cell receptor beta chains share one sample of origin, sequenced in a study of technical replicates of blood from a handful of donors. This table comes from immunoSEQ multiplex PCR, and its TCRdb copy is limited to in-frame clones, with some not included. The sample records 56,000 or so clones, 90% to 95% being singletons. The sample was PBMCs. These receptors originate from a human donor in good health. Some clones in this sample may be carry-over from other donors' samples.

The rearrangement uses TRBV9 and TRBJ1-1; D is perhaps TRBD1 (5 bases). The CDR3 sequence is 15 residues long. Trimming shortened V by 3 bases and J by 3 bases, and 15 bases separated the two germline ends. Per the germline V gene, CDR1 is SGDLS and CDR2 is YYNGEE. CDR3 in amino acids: CASSEGFRAHTEAFF. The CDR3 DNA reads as TGTGCCAGCAGCGAAGGGTTCAGGGCCCACACTGAAGCTTTCTTT.

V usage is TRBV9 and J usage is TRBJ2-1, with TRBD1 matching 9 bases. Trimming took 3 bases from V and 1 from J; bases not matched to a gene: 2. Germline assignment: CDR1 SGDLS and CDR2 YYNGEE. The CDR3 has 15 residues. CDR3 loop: CASSAGQGSYNEQFF. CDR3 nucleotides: TGTGCCAGCAGCGCCGGACAGGGGTCCTACAATGAGCAGTTCTTC. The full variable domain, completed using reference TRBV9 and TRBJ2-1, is DSGVTQTPKHLITATGQRVTLRCSPRSGDLSVYWYQQSLDQGLQFLIQYYNGEERAKGNILERFSAQQFPDLHSELNLSSLELGDSALYFCASSAGQGSYNEQFFGPGTRLTVL.

The CDR3 region is CSVEASGESRSYEQYF. The DNA of the CDR3 is TGCAGCGTTGAAGCTAGCGGGGAGTCCAGATCCTACGAGCAGTACTTC. This sequence joins TRBV29-1 and TRBJ2-7; TRBD2 aligns across 9 bases. The CDR3 has 16 amino acids. Germline V gene sequence: CDR1 SQVTM, CDR2 ANQGSEA. V lost 1 base, J lost 1 base, and 8 bases stayed unmatched.

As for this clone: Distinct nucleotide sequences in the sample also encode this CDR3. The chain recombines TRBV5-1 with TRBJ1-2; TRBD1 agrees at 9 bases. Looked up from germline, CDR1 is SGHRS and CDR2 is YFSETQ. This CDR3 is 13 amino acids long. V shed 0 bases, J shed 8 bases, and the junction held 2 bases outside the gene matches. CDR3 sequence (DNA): TGCGCCAGCAGCTTGGGACAGGGGGACGGCTACACCTTC. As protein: CASSLGQGDGYTF.

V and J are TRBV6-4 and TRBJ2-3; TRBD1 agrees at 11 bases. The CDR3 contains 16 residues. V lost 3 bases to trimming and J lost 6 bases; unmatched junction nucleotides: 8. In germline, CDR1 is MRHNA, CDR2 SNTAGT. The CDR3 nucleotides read TGTGCCAGCAGTGATTCGCGGGACAGGGGGTCGGATACGCAGTATTTT. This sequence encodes CASSDSRDRGSDTQYF.

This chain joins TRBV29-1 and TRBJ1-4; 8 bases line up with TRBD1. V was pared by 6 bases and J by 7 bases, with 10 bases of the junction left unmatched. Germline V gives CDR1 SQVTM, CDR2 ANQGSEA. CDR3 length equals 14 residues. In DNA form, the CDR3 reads TGCAGCGTAAAAACAGGGGGAATGGCTGAAAAACTGTTTTTT. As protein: CSVKTGGMAEKLFF. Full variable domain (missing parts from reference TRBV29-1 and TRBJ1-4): SAVISQKPSRDICQRGTSLTIQCQVDSQVTMMFWYRQQPGQSLTLIATANQGSEATYESGFVIDKFPISRPNLTFSTLTVSNMSPEDSSIYLCSVKTGGMAEKLFFGSGTQLSVL.

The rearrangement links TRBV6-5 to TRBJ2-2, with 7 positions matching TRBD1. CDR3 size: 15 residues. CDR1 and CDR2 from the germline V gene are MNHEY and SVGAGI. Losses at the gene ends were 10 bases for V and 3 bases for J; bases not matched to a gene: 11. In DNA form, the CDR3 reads TGTGCCACCCTAAGCAGGGGGACCTACACCGGGGAGCTGTTTTTT. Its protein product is CATLSRGTYTGELFF.

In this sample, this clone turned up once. CDR3 sequence: CASSPIRGASGANVLTF. CDR3 coding DNA: TGTGCCAGCTCACCAATCCGGGGGGCCTCTGGGGCCAACGTCCTGACTTTC. This chain joins TRBV18 and TRBJ2-6; possibly TRBD2 for D (7 bases). V was shortened by 2 bases and J by 0 bases, with 11 bases between the two germline ends. CDR1 and CDR2 (germline): KGHSH, LQKENI. The CDR3 has 17 amino acids.

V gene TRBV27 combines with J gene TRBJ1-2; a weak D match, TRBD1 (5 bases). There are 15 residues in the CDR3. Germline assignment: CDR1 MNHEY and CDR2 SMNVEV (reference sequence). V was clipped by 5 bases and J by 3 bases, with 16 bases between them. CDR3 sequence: CASSPLGPSDYGYTF. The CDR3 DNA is TGTGCCAGCAGTCCCCTGGGGCCGAGCGACTATGGCTACACCTTC.

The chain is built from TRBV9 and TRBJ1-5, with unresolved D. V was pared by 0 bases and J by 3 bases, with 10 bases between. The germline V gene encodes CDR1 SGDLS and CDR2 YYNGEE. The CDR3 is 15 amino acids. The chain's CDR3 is CASSVGPEDNQPQHF. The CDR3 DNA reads TGTGCCAGCAGCGTAGGACCCGAGGACAATCAGCCCCAGCATTTT.

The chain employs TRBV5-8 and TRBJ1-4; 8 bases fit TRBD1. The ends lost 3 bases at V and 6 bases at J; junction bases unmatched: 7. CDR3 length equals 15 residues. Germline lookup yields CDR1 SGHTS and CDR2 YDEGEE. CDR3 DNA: TGTGCCAGCAGCTCCTCAGGGGGCTTGGATGAAAAACTGTTTTTT. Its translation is CASSSSGGLDEKLFF.

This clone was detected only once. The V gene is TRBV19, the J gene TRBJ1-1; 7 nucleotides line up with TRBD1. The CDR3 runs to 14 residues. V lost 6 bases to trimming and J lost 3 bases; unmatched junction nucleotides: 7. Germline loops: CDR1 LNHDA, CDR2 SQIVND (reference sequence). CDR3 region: CASRSTGWDTEAFF. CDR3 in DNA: TGTGCCAGTAGGTCGACAGGGTGGGACACTGAAGCTTTCTTT.

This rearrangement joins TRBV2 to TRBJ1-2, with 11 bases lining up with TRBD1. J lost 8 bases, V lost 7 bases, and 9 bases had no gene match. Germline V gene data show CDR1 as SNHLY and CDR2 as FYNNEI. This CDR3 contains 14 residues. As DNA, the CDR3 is TGTGCCAGCATTGGACAGGGGGCGCCGGGGGGCTACACCTTC. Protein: CASIGQGAPGGYTF.

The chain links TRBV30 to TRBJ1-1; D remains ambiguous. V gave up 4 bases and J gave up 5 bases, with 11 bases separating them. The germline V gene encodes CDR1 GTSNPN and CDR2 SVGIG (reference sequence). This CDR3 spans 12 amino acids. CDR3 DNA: TGTGCCTGGAAACAGACATCTACTGAAGCTTTCTTT. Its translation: CAWKQTSTEAFF.

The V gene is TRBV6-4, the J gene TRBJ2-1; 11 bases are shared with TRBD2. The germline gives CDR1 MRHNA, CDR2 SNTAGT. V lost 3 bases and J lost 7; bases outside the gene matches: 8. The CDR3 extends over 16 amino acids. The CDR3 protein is CASSESIAGGLNEQFF. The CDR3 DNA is TGTGCCAGCAGTGAGTCGATAGCGGGGGGGTTAAATGAGCAGTTCTTC.

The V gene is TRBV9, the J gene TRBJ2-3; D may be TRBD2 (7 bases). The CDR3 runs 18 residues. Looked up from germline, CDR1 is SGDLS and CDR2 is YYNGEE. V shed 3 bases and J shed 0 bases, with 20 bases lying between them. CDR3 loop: CASSAEGRGATSTDTQYF. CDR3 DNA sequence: TGTGCCAGCAGCGCGGAGGGTCGGGGGGCAACTAGCACAGATACGCAGTATTTT.

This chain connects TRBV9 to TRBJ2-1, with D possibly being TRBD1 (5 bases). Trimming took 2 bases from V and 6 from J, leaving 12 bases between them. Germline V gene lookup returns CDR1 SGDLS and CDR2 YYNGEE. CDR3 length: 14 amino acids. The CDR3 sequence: CASSVSRAGNEQFF. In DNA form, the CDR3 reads TGTGCCAGCAGCGTCAGCAGGGCAGGCAATGAGCAGTTCTTC.

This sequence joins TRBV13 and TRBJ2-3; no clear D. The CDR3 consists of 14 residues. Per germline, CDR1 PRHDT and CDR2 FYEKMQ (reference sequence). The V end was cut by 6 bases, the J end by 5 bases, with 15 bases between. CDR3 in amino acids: CASSPYLGLDTQYF. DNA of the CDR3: TGTGCCAGCAGTCCCTACTTGGGCTTAGATACGCAGTATTTT.

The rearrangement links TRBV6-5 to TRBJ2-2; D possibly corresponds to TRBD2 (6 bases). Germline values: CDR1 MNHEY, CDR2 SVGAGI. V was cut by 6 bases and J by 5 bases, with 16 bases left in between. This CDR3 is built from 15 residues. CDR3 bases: TGTGCCAGCAGCCCGGGAGATAGGCGGACCGGGGAGCTGTTTTTT. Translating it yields CASSPGDRRTGELFF.

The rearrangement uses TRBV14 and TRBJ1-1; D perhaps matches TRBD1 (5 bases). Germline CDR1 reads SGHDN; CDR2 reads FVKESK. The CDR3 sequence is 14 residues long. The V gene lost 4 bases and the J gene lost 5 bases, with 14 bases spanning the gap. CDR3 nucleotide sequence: TGTGCCAGCAGCCGGACCTTCGGGGGGACTGAAGCTTTCTTT. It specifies CASSRTFGGTEAFF.

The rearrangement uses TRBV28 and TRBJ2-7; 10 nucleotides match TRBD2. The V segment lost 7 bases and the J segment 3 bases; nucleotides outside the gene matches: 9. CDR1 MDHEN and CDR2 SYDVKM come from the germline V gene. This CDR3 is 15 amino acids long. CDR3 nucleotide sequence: TGTGCCAGCAAAGGAGTAGCGGGAGGTAACTACGAGCAGTACTTC. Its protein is CASKGVAGGNYEQYF. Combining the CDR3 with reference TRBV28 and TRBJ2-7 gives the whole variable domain DVKVTQSSRYLVKRTGEKVFLECVQDMDHENMFWYRQDPGLGLRLIYFSYDVKMKEKGDIPEGYSVSREKKERFSLILESASTNQTSMYLCASKGVAGGNYEQYFGPGTRLTVT.

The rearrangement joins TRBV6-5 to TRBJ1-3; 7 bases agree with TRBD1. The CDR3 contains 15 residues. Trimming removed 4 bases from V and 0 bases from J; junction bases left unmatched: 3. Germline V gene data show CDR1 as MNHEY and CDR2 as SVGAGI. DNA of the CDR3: TGTGCCAGCAGTTCCACAGGGGCCTCTGGAAACACCATATATTTT. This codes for CASSSTGASGNTIYF.

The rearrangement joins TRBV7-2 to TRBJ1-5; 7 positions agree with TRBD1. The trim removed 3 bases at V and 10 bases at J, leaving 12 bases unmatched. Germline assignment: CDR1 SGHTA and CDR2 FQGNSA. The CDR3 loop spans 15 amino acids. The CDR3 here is CASSLDRTLSQPQHF. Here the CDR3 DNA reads TGTGCCAGCAGCTTGGACAGGACCCTAAGTCAACCCCAGCATTTT.

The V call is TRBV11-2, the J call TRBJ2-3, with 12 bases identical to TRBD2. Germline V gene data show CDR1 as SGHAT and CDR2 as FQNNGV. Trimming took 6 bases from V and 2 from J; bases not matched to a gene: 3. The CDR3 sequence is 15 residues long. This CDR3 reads CASSRLAGDTDTQYF. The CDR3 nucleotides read TGTGCCAGCAGTAGACTAGCGGGGGACACAGATACGCAGTATTTT.

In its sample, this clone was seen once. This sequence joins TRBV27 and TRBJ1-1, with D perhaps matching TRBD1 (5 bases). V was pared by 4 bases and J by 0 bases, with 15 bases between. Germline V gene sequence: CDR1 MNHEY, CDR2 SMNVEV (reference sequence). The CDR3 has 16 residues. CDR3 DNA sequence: TGTGCCAGCAGTTCAAAAACGGGACTTCTGAACACTGAAGCTTTCTTT. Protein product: CASSSKTGLLNTEAFF.

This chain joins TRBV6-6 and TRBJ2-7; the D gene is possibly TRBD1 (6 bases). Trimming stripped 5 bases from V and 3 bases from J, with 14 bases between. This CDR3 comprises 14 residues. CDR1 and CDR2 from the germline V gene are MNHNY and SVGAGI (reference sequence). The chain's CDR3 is CASSDPGHLYEQYF. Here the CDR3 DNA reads TGTGCCAGCAGTGATCCGGGACACCTCTACGAGCAGTACTTC.

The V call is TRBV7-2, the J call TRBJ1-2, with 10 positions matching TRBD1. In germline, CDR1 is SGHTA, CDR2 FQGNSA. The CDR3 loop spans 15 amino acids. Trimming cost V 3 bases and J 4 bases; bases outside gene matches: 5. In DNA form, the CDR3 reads TGTGCCAGCAGCTTCAGACAGGGGGCAGCCTATGGCTACACCTTC. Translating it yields CASSFRQGAAYGYTF.

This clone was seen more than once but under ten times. This CDR3 reads CASSKSEGGSRYEQYF. Here the CDR3 DNA reads TGTGCCAGCAGCAAATCGGAAGGCGGGAGTAGATACGAGCAGTACTTC. This chain joins TRBV21-1 and TRBJ2-7; the table's D call, TRBD2, has no DNA check behind it. TRBV21-1 is a recognized pseudogene. There are 16 residues in the CDR3.

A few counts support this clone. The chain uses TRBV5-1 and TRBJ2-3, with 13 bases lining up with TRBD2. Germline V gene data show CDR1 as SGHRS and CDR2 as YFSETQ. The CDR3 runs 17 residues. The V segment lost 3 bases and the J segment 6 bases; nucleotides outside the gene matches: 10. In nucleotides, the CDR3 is TGCGCCAGCAGCTCCACACTAGCGGGGGGGCCATGGGATACGCAGTATTTT. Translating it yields CASSSTLAGGPWDTQYF.

The CDR3 protein is CASSAFSSTNTGELFF. CDR3 bases: TGTGCCAGTAGTGCCTTTAGCAGCACGAACACCGGGGAGCTGTTTTTT. The V and J genes are TRBV19 and TRBJ2-2; unclear D gene. Trimming removed 5 bases at V and 0 bases at J, with 13 bases between. The CDR3 runs 16 residues. From germline, CDR1 is LNHDA and CDR2 SQIVND (reference sequence).